This is a list of T cell receptor beta chains from one sample in a study of blood T cell repertoires in COVID-19. Repertoires were generated with immunoSEQ multiplex PCR, while TCRdb's copy carries only in-frame clones and drops some. This table has approximately 200,000 clones, around 82% appearing once. The sequencing sample was made of peripheral blood. The source is a woman aged 55 to 70 with acute or convalescent COVID-19. CDR3s leave out the opening cysteine and the closing phenylalanine or tryptophan.

TRBJ2-5 TRBV21-1 ASSTRLATETQY
TRBJ2-1 TRBV5-1 ASSLGGGAGDEQF
TRBJ1-4 TRBV11-2 ASSSQGEKLF
TRBJ2-7 TRBV2 ASRDSFRGYEQY
TRBJ1-1 TRBV12-5 ASGLAGILSTEAF
TRBJ1-1 TRBV4-3 ASSQDPETGLAF
TRBJ1-2 TRBV19 ASSLDGDYGYT
TRBJ2-3 TRBV15 ATSRGLYPSSEDTQY
TRBJ2-7 TRBV5-4 ASSLGGFSSYEQY
TRBJ1-4 TRBV6-6 ASSYRGGATNEKLF
TRBJ1-2 TRBV12-3/TRBV12-4 ASSSQGARGYT
TRBJ2-3 TRBV5-4 ASSPGLAHTDTQY
TRBJ2-7 TRBV30 AWSYSTVGYEQY
TRBJ2-2 TRBV7-2 ASSFGIPNTGELF
TRBJ1-6 TRBV3-1/TRBV3-2 ASSHRRTNSPLH
TRBJ2-7 TRBV6-2/TRBV6-3 ASSYSRLAGGGEQY